This T cell receptor beta chain was retrieved from a study of identical twins. CDR1 MNHNS and CDR2 SASEGT come from the germline V gene. Trimming took off 6 bases at V and 5 bases at J, with 14 bases between the two ends. The CDR3 consists of 13 residues. The study, taken as a whole, reports: Insertions ran lower in abundant cord blood beta clonotypes, though not in memory repertoires.

TCRdb independently ran MiXCR on the 5' RACE reads; one entry per CDR3 protein. The repertoire holds under 450,000 distinct CDR3 sequences, roughly 20% seen once, with 12% in the top ten. About this clonotype itself: Antigen: not known.

The clonotype was recovered from a man aged 50-59 years in good health. The sample consisted of naive T cells sorted from blood. The chain employs TRBV6-1 and TRBJ2-7; no definite D call. CDR3 sequence reads: CASSSGSSHEQYF. The CDR3 bases are TGTGCCAGCAGCTCCGGGTCCAGCCACGAGCAGTACTTC.